These 21 T cell receptor beta chains share one sample of origin, sequenced in a study of cytomegalovirus exposure and HLA in healthy donors. Use of 60 Vbeta and 13 Jbeta primers characterized the PCR. Measured with immunoSEQ multiplex PCR; TCRdb has only the in-frame clones, and not every one. Here the sample spans 90,000 to 130,000 clones, 60% to 85% being singletons. The material sequenced was PBMCs. These receptor sequences come from a woman younger than 45 in good health and CMV-seronegative.

The chain employs TRBV28 and TRBJ1-6, with a tentative D call TRBD1 (6 bases). Trimming took off 1 base at V and 4 bases at J, with 8 bases between the two ends. Germline V CDR1 and CDR2: MDHEN, SYDVKM. The CDR3 is 15 residues long. CDR3 amino acids: CASSLSDRYNSPLHF. CDR3 nucleotide sequence: TGTGCCAGCAGTTTATCAGACAGGTATAATTCACCCCTCCACTTT.

This chain joins TRBV5-8 and TRBJ1-5; 9 nucleotides match TRBD1. Unmatched junction bases numbered 6, after V lost 2 bases and J lost 0 bases. The CDR3 consists of 17 residues. CDR1 SGHTS and CDR2 YDEGEE come from the germline V gene. The CDR3 is CASSFATGGYSNQPQHF. The DNA for the CDR3 is TGTGCCAGCAGCTTTGCGACAGGGGGTTATAGCAATCAGCCCCAGCATTTT. The whole variable domain, filled in from reference TRBV5-8 and TRBJ1-5, reads EAGVTQSPTHLIKTRGQQATLRCSPISGHTSVYWYQQALGLGLQFLLWYDEGEERNRGNFPPRFSGRQFPNYSSELNVNALELEDSALYLCASSFATGGYSNQPQHFGDGTRLSIL.

V gene TRBV28 combines with J gene TRBJ1-1; D is ambiguous. The CDR3 length is 15 residues. V lost 5 bases, J lost 5 bases, and 18 bases lay in between. Germline CDR1 MDHEN, CDR2 SYDVKM. CDR3 DNA sequence: TGTGCCAGCAGTGCCATAGAGGTAGTAAGAACTGAAGCTTTCTTT. Translating it yields CASSAIEVVRTEAFF.

This chain uses TRBV6-5 with TRBJ1-1, with D possibly TRBD1 on 6 matching bases. The CDR3 runs to 16 residues. CDR1 is MNHEY, CDR2 SVGAGI, per germline. V was shortened by 0 bases and J by 1 base, with 12 bases between the two germline ends. The DNA of the CDR3 is TGTGCCAGCAGTTACTCACCCCAGGGGCCGAACACTGAAGCTTTCTTT. Protein product: CASSYSPQGPNTEAFF.

CDR3 nucleotide sequence: TGTGCCAGCAGTTTCTCGGGGGCGGGGGCGTCGAATGAGCAGTTCTTC. Translation: CASSFSGAGASNEQFF. The V call is TRBV28, the J call TRBJ2-1; possibly TRBD2 for D (7 bases). Trimming cost V 3 bases and J 7 bases, with 19 bases left between them. The CDR3 is 16 amino acids. Germline loops: CDR1 MDHEN, CDR2 SYDVKM. Complete variable domain (other parts from reference TRBV28 and TRBJ2-1): DVKVTQSSRYLVKRTGEKVFLECVQDMDHENMFWYRQDPGLGLRLIYFSYDVKMKEKGDIPEGYSVSREKKERFSLILESASTNQTSMYLCASSFSGAGASNEQFFGPGTRLTVL.

This clone has only a few counts. The chain couples TRBV27 to TRBJ2-7; TRBD1 agrees at 8 bases. This CDR3 is built from 15 residues. V shed 5 bases and J 0 bases; nucleotides not matched to a gene: 6. Looked up from germline, CDR1 is MNHEY and CDR2 is SMNVEV (reference sequence). The CDR3 sequence is CASSPRGQGSYEQYF. The CDR3, as DNA: TGTGCCAGCAGTCCGCGAGGACAGGGCTCCTACGAGCAGTACTTC.

V gene TRBV7-6 combines with J gene TRBJ2-2, with TRBD2 matching 12 bases. CDR3 length: 19 amino acids. Losses at the gene ends were 1 base for V and 0 bases for J; bases not matched to a gene: 6. From germline, CDR1 is SGHVS and CDR2 FNYEAQ. The CDR3 reads CASSLDLAGGFANTGELFF. The CDR3 DNA reads TGTGCCAGCAGCTTAGACCTAGCGGGAGGGTTCGCGAACACCGGGGAGCTGTTTTTT.

The rearrangement joins TRBV2 to TRBJ1-2, with TRBD1 as a possible D gene (5 bases). CDR1 and CDR2 (germline): SNHLY, FYNNEI. Trimming shortened V by 6 bases and J by 7 bases, and 9 bases separated the two germline ends. This CDR3 has 11 residues. CDR3 nucleotides: TGTGCCAGCAGATCAGGGCTTGGCTACACCTTC. It translates to CASRSGLGYTF.

Only one count was recorded for this clone. This chain uses TRBV5-4 with TRBJ1-1; 9 bases agree with TRBD1. The CDR3 runs to 16 residues. Trimming removed 0 bases from V and 4 bases from J; junction bases left unmatched: 7. Germline CDR1 is SGHNT and CDR2 is YYREEE (reference sequence). CDR3 nucleotides: TGTGCCAGCAGCTTGGTACCGGGACAGGGTTTCACTGAAGCTTTCTTT. It translates to CASSLVPGQGFTEAFF.

This clone was detected only once. This chain connects TRBV29-1 to TRBJ2-1; D unresolved. V dropped 4 bases and J dropped 0 bases, with 4 bases sitting between them. Germline CDR1 is SQVTM and CDR2 is ANQGSEA. The CDR3 contains 12 residues. In DNA, the CDR3 is TGCAGCGTTGCCCGCTCCTACAATGAGCAGTTCTTC. As protein: CSVARSYNEQFF.

This clone was found once. This chain connects TRBV28 to TRBJ2-3; 7 bases are a match to TRBD2. The CDR3 consists of 14 residues. V lost 6 bases, J lost 5 bases, and 8 bases stayed unmatched. Germline lookup yields CDR1 MDHEN and CDR2 SYDVKM. This CDR3 is CASRRTRDGDTQYF. CDR3 DNA sequence: TGTGCCAGCAGAAGGACTAGGGACGGAGATACGCAGTATTTT.

The J gene is TRBJ2-6, the V gene TRBV7-8; 7 nucleotides match TRBD1. The V gene end was trimmed by 2 bases and the J gene end by 0 bases; junction bases not matched to a gene: 4. The germline V gene encodes CDR1 SGHVS and CDR2 FQNEAQ. The CDR3 covers 17 residues. The CDR3: CASSLRTGGSGANVLTF. The CDR3 DNA follows: TGTGCCAGCAGCTTACGGACAGGCGGCTCTGGGGCCAACGTCCTGACTTTC.

V and J are TRBV9 and TRBJ2-1; 8 positions agree with TRBD2. In germline, CDR1 is SGDLS, CDR2 YYNGEE. The CDR3 length is 13 residues. V was clipped by 6 bases and J by 7 bases; unmatched bases: 6. As DNA, the CDR3 is TGTGCCAGCAATCGGGAGGGCCTGAATGAGCAGTTCTTC. Residues: CASNREGLNEQFF.

The genes are TRBV29-1 and TRBJ2-2, with TRBD1 matching over 11 bases. From germline, CDR1 is SQVTM and CDR2 ANQGSEA. The CDR3 covers 14 residues. With 8 bases clipped from V and 4 bases from J, the junction kept 6 bases outside the gene matches. The CDR3 sequence: CSSRTGGSTGELFF. DNA of the CDR3: TGCAGCTCCAGGACAGGGGGCAGCACCGGGGAGCTGTTTTTT.

V usage is TRBV9 and J usage is TRBJ2-1; TRBD2 agrees at 7 bases. Trimming at V came to 4 bases and at J to 11 bases, leaving 15 bases not matched to a gene. The CDR3 consists of 15 residues. Germline-derived CDR1 and CDR2 are SGDLS and YYNGEE. CDR3 in amino acids: CASSSTGTTLSQQFF. Written as DNA, the CDR3 is TGTGCCAGCAGCTCTACCGGGACTACCCTGTCTCAGCAGTTCTTC.

V usage is TRBV7-8 and J usage is TRBJ2-1; 13 nucleotides match TRBD2. Unmatched junction bases numbered 11, after V lost 5 bases and J lost 1 base. Per germline, CDR1 SGHVS and CDR2 FQNEAQ. CDR3 length: 19 residues. CDR3 bases: TGTGCCAGCAGCCCAGGACTAGCGGGGGCTACAGCTTCCTACAATGAGCAGTTCTTC. Its protein product is CASSPGLAGATASYNEQFF.

V usage is TRBV25-1 and J usage is TRBJ2-7, with D hard to call. CDR3 length equals 15 residues. V lost 0 bases and J lost 0, with 9 bases in between. Germline V lookup: CDR1 MGHDK, CDR2 SYGVNS. This CDR3 reads CASSEYGQASYEQYF. As DNA, the CDR3 is TGTGCCAGCAGTGAATATGGGCAGGCCTCCTACGAGCAGTACTTC.

The V call is TRBV5-8, the J call TRBJ1-2, with a weak D call TRBD1 (5 bases). Trimming pared 4 bases from V and 8 bases from J, leaving 18 bases between. The germline CDR1 and CDR2 sequences are SGHTS and YDEGEE. The CDR3 consists of 14 residues. The CDR3 nucleotides read TGTGCCAGCAGCCTAGGGGCAGGGCGCAGGGGCTACACCTTC. This codes for CASSLGAGRRGYTF.

The chain recombines TRBV2 with TRBJ2-2; 14 bases align to TRBD2. The ends lost 2 bases at V and 0 bases at J; junction bases unmatched: 5. Germline V gene sequence: CDR1 SNHLY, CDR2 FYNNEI. CDR3 size: 19 residues. The CDR3 nucleotides are TGTGCCAGCAGTGAATGGACTAGCGGGGGGCTTTCGAACACCGGGGAGCTGTTTTTT. Its translation is CASSEWTSGGLSNTGELFF.

The chain recombines TRBV4-3 with TRBJ1-5; D gene unclear. From germline, CDR1 is LGHNA and CDR2 YSLEER. The CDR3 extends over 13 amino acids. With 0 bases removed from V and 5 bases from J, the gap between germline ends came to 5 bases. CDR3: CASSQDWHQPQHF. CDR3 in DNA: TGCGCCAGCAGCCAAGACTGGCATCAGCCCCAGCATTTT.

V is TRBV14 and J is TRBJ1-2; D possibly corresponds to TRBD1 (6 bases). The CDR3 extends over 14 amino acids. V was trimmed by 4 bases and J by 5 bases, leaving 14 bases between them. Germline V gene sequence: CDR1 SGHDN, CDR2 FVKESK. CDR3 DNA: TGTGCCAGCAGCCGGATGTACAGGGTGTATGGCTACACCTTC. It translates to CASSRMYRVYGYTF.